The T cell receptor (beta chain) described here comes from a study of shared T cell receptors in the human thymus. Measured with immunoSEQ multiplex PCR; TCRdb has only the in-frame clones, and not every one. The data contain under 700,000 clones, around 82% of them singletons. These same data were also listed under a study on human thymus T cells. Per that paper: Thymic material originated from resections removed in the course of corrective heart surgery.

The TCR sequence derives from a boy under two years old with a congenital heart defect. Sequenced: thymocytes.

The CDR3 DNA reads as TGCGCCAGCAGTGAGTCCGCGGCGACGCCCACAGATACGCAGTATTTT. Amino acid sequence: CASSESAATPTDTQYF. The rearrangement joins TRBV10-2 to TRBJ2-3; D unresolved. The CDR3 consists of 16 residues. CDR1 WSHSY and CDR2 SAAADI come from the germline V gene. Deletions cut 0 bases from V and 2 bases from J, with 12 bases between.